The present T cell receptor beta chain was sequenced within a study of vaccination and CD4 T cells after COVID-19. Cultured CD4+ T-cell DNA underwent Oncomine TCR Beta short-read sequencing. Using its own MiXCR run on the PCR reads, TCRdb lists one record per CDR3 protein. Among about 7,100 distinct CDR3 sequences listed, about 64% were seen once. Notes on this clonotype: Its antigen is not known.

Trimming left V 0 bases short and J 2 bases short, with 20 bases between. Germline V CDR1 and CDR2: DFQATT, SNEGSKA (reference sequence). This CDR3 is built from 18 residues. The treatment here: roughly ten-day PBMC culture with coronavirus spike peptide pools or control peptides (ViraFEST assay). V is TRBV20-1 and J is TRBJ2-1; D may be TRBD2 (6 bases). Sequenced material: CD4+ T cells from blood, cultured in vitro. The receptor's source is a human donor who had recovered from COVID-19. The DNA for the CDR3 is TGCAGTGCTAGAGATATTTTTCGGGAGCGGGCTCCCTACAATGAGCAGTTCTTC. Encoded protein: CSARDIFRERAPYNEQFF.